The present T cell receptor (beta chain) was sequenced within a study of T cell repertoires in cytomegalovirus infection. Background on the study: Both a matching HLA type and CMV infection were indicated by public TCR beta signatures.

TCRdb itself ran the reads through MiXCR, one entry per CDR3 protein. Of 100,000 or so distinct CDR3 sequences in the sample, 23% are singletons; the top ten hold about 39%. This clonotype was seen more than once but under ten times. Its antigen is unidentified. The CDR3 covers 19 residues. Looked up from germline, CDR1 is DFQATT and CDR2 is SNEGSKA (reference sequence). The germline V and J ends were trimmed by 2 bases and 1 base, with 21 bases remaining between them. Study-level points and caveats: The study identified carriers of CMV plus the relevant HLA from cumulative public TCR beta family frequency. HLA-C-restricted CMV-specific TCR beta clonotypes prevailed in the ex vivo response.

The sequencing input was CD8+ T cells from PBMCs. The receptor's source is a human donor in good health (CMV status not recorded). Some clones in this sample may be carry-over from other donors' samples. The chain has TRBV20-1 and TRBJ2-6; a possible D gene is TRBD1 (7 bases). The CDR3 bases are TGCAGTGCTAGACCTCCGGCGGGACAGCGGCTATCTGGGGCCAACGTCCTGACTTTC. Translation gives CSARPPAGQRLSGANVLTF.